Listed below are T cell receptor beta chains from one sample, sequenced in a study of T-cell reconstitution after alpha-beta-depleted transplantation in children. TCRdb re-called the PCR reads through MiXCR, storing one row per CDR3 protein. Of hundreds of thousands of distinct CDR3 sequences in the sample, about 12% were seen once. The sample consisted of PBMCs from the stem cell graft donor, taken from the stem cell graft. The receptor set was obtained from a human donor who donated a stem cell graft to a child with combined immunodeficiency. CDR3s include the opening cysteine and the closing phenylalanine or tryptophan. Each record gives: V gene, clone size, D gene, J gene, CDR3 protein, CDR3 DNA. A D gene is named only where the DNA matches it firmly. Some rows have no size entry. The others give once, few or many, or a class for an expanded clone.

V gene: TRBV7-2; clone size: NA; D gene: NA; J gene: TRBJ1-2; CDR3 protein: CASSTPTGFYGYTF; CDR3 DNA: TGTGCCAGCAGCACCCCCACAGGGTTCTATGGCTACACCTTC
V gene: TRBV11-2; clone size: once; D gene: TRBD2; J gene: TRBJ2-1; CDR3 protein: CASSLLTTGLAGGNEQFF; CDR3 DNA: TGTGCCAGCAGCTTATTAACAACCGGTCTAGCGGGAGGCAATGAGCAGTTCTTC
V gene: TRBV5-6; clone size: NA; D gene: NA; J gene: TRBJ1-6; CDR3 protein: CASSLAGHGYNSPLHF; CDR3 DNA: TGTGCCAGCAGCTTGGCGGGGCATGGTTATAATTCACCCCTCCACTTT
V gene: TRBV5-6; clone size: NA; D gene: NA; J gene: TRBJ2-7; CDR3 protein: CASSAYTDKNYEQYF; CDR3 DNA: TGTGCCAGCAGCGCCTACACGGACAAAAATTACGAGCAGTACTTC
V gene: TRBV29-1; clone size: few; D gene: NA; J gene: TRBJ2-5; CDR3 protein: CSSDSSQETQYF; CDR3 DNA: TGCAGCTCGGACTCTTCACAAGAGACCCAGTACTTC
V gene: TRBV9; clone size: many; D gene: NA; J gene: TRBJ2-2; CDR3 protein: CASSGGTANTGELFF; CDR3 DNA: TGTGCCAGCAGCGGCGGGACAGCAAACACCGGGGAGCTGTTTTTT
V gene: TRBV21-1; clone size: many; D gene: NA; J gene: TRBJ1-5; CDR3 protein: CASSKVSAGTGLGQPQHF; CDR3 DNA: TGTGCCAGCAGCAAAGTTTCCGCCGGGACAGGGTTAGGTCAGCCCCAGCATTTT
V gene: TRBV27; clone size: NA; D gene: NA; J gene: TRBJ1-5; CDR3 protein: CASSSREGRPQHF; CDR3 DNA: TGTGCCAGCAGTTCCCGGGAGGGGAGGCCCCAGCATTTT
V gene: TRBV20-1; clone size: few; D gene: TRBD1; J gene: TRBJ2-7; CDR3 protein: CSATEQGTYEQYF; CDR3 DNA: TGCAGTGCTACCGAACAGGGGACCTACGAGCAGTACTTC
V gene: TRBV9; clone size: NA; D gene: NA; J gene: TRBJ2-3; CDR3 protein: CASSVGSGDTQYF; CDR3 DNA: TGTGCCAGCAGCGTAGGTTCCGGGGATACGCAGTATTTT